These T cell receptor beta chains were read from a single sample in a study of long-term antiretroviral therapy in people with HIV. Only in-frame clones appear in the TCRdb table, and some are missing; sequencing was by immunoSEQ multiplex PCR. The sample includes roughly 16,000 clones, approximately 94% of them seen just once. This material consisted of unsorted PBMCs, taken 6.4 years after starting antiretroviral therapy. These receptors were taken from a woman aged 45-59 years with HIV. Both conserved end residues are part of each CDR3. D genes are given only for firm matches. Size tells how often a clone was seen (once, few, many) or the class of an expanded clone, and some rows leave it out.

V: TRBV19; size: NA; D: NA; J: TRBJ2-7; CDR3: CASSTTRLGEQYF; DNA: TGTGCCAGTAGTACTACCCGACTAGGCGAGCAGTACTTC
V: TRBV25-1; size: once; D: TRBD1; J: TRBJ2-3; CDR3: CASSELGTGAGTDTQYF; DNA: TGTGCCAGCAGTGAATTGGGGACAGGGGCAGGGACAGATACGCAGTATTTT
V: TRBV7-9; size: NA; D: NA; J: TRBJ2-2; CDR3: CASSLAGTGELFF; DNA: TGTGCCAGCAGCTTAGCGGGGACCGGGGAGCTGTTTTTT
V: TRBV5-4; size: NA; D: NA; J: TRBJ2-5; CDR3: CASSLLGTTEETQYF; DNA: TGTGCCAGCAGCTTACTGGGTACAACCGAAGAGACCCAGTACTTC
V: TRBV5-1; size: NA; D: TRBD2; J: TRBJ2-7; CDR3: CASSSLAGPSYEQYF; DNA: TGCGCCAGCAGTTCCTTAGCGGGACCCTCCTACGAGCAGTACTTC
V: TRBV11-1; size: NA; D: NA; J: TRBJ2-3; CDR3: CASSLDGGPSTDTQYF; DNA: TGTGCCAGCAGCTTAGACGGGGGACCCTCCACAGATACGCAGTATTTT
V: TRBV7-2; size: NA; D: NA; J: TRBJ1-1; CDR3: CASSYREPTEAFF; DNA: TGTGCCAGCAGTTACAGGGAGCCCACTGAAGCTTTCTTT
V: TRBV19; size: NA; D: NA; J: TRBJ2-6; CDR3: CASSMERPGANVLTF; DNA: TGTGCCAGTAGTATGGAGAGACCTGGGGCCAACGTCCTGACTTTC
V: TRBV5-1; size: NA; D: NA; J: TRBJ2-3; CDR3: CASSLGQGGDTQYF; DNA: TGCGCCAGCAGCTTGGGGCAGGGGGGAGATACGCAGTATTTT
V: TRBV5-5; size: NA; D: TRBD1; J: TRBJ2-1; CDR3: CASSNGGTGSLRDEQFF; DNA: TGTGCCAGCAGCAACGGAGGGACAGGGTCTCTACGGGATGAGCAGTTCTTC
V: TRBV7-9; size: NA; D: NA; J: TRBJ2-5; CDR3: CASSFIEETQYF; DNA: TGTGCCAGCAGCTTTATAGAAGAGACCCAGTACTTC
V: TRBV6-1; size: NA; D: NA; J: TRBJ1-3; CDR3: CASSEVETSSGNTIYF; DNA: TGTGCCAGCAGTGAAGTTGAGACAAGCTCTGGAAACACCATATATTTT
V: TRBV6-4; size: once; D: TRBD1; J: TRBJ2-3; CDR3: CAFSPAGTGADTQYF; DNA: TGTGCATTTAGTCCGGCCGGGACAGGTGCAGATACGCAGTATTTT
V: TRBV19; size: NA; D: NA; J: TRBJ2-7; CDR3: CASSISFGSHGEQYF; DNA: TGTGCCAGTAGTATCTCTTTTGGAAGTCACGGCGAGCAGTACTTC
V: TRBV7-9; size: NA; D: TRBD1; J: TRBJ1-5; CDR3: CASSTRGPPYQPQHF; DNA: TGTGCCAGCAGCACCAGGGGGCCCCCCTATCAGCCCCAGCATTTT
V: TRBV6-5; size: NA; D: TRBD1; J: TRBJ1-4; CDR3: CASSYGATGNNEKLFF; DNA: TGTGCCAGCAGTTACGGGGCGACAGGGAACAATGAAAAACTGTTTTTT
V: TRBV11-2; size: NA; D: NA; J: TRBJ2-1; CDR3: CASSLAYVGLFF; DNA: TGTGCCAGCAGCTTAGCCTATGTTGGTCTGTTCTTC
V: TRBV19; size: NA; D: NA; J: TRBJ2-6; CDR3: CASSNTPSGANVLTF; DNA: TGTGCCAGTAGTAATACCCCCTCTGGGGCCAACGTCCTGACTTTC
V: TRBV6-4; size: NA; D: NA; J: TRBJ2-3; CDR3: CASFPTKWECTDTQYF; DNA: TGTGCCAGCTTTCCAACCAAGTGGGAGTGCACAGATACGCAGTATTTT
V: TRBV18; size: NA; D: NA; J: TRBJ2-7; CDR3: CASSPQGTYEQYF; DNA: TGTGCCAGCTCACCGCAAGGGACCTACGAGCAGTACTTC
V: TRBV6-5; size: NA; D: NA; J: TRBJ2-2; CDR3: CASTYTGELFF; DNA: TGTGCCAGCACTTACACCGGGGAGCTGTTTTTT
V: TRBV5-6; size: NA; D: NA; J: TRBJ1-2; CDR3: CASTQTEFYGYTF; DNA: TGTGCCAGCACCCAAACGGAGTTCTATGGCTACACCTTC
V: TRBV6-1; size: once; D: NA; J: TRBJ2-7; CDR3: CASNTLGVTYEQYF; DNA: TGTGCCAGCAATACCTTGGGGGTCACCTACGAGCAGTACTTC
V: TRBV4-1; size: once; D: TRBD2; J: TRBJ2-5; CDR3: CASSMTSGTLYQETQYF; DNA: TGCGCCAGCAGCATGACTAGCGGGACCCTGTACCAAGAGACCCAGTACTTC
V: TRBV6-6; size: once; D: TRBD2; J: TRBJ2-1; CDR3: CASSYWAGDNEQFF; DNA: TGTGCCAGCAGTTACTGGGCGGGGGACAATGAGCAGTTCTTC
V: TRBV7-8; size: NA; D: TRBD2; J: TRBJ2-3; CDR3: CASSLGGLAILQDTQYF; DNA: TGTGCCAGCAGCTTAGGGGGACTAGCGATTCTCCAGGATACGCAGTATTTT
V: TRBV4-1; size: NA; D: NA; J: TRBJ2-1; CDR3: CASSLARMVRPPYNEQFF; DNA: TGCGCCAGCAGCCTAGCCCGAATGGTGAGGCCTCCTTACAATGAGCAGTTCTTC
V: TRBV12-5; size: NA; D: NA; J: TRBJ2-7; CDR3: CASGLGTKPEQYF; DNA: TGTGCTAGTGGGTTGGGGACAAAACCCGAGCAGTACTTC
V: TRBV6-5; size: NA; D: NA; J: TRBJ1-1; CDR3: CASRPQVNTEAFF; DNA: TGTGCCAGCAGGCCCCAAGTGAACACTGAAGCTTTCTTT
V: TRBV19; size: NA; D: TRBD1; J: TRBJ2-1; CDR3: CASSIGGQGVGQRFF; DNA: TGTGCCAGTAGTATCGGTGGACAGGGGGTTGGTCAGCGGTTCTTC
V: TRBV2; size: NA; D: TRBD2; J: TRBJ2-3; CDR3: CASGGSSGSLFLDTQYF; DNA: TGTGCCAGCGGGGGGTCTAGCGGGAGTCTATTTTTGGATACGCAGTATTTT
V: TRBV6-1; size: NA; D: NA; J: TRBJ2-7; CDR3: CASSLAVYEQYF; DNA: TGTGCCAGCAGTCTAGCAGTCTACGAGCAGTACTTC
V: TRBV7-8; size: NA; D: TRBD2; J: TRBJ2-7; CDR3: CASSLVAGTTYEQYF; DNA: TGTGCCAGCAGCTTGGTAGCGGGAACGACCTACGAGCAGTACTTC
V: TRBV6-6; size: NA; D: NA; J: TRBJ2-2; CDR3: CASSYSSDGELFF; DNA: TGTGCCAGCAGTTACTCCTCAGACGGGGAGCTGTTTTTT
V: TRBV7-8; size: NA; D: TRBD2; J: TRBJ2-1; CDR3: CASSSGTSSYNEQFF; DNA: TGTGCCAGCAGCTCTGGGACTAGTAGCTACAATGAGCAGTTCTTC
V: TRBV5-4; size: NA; D: NA; J: TRBJ1-6; CDR3: CASSLAISGSPLHF; DNA: TGTGCCAGCAGCTTGGCCATTTCCGGATCACCCCTCCACTTT
V: TRBV5-4; size: once; D: TRBD1; J: TRBJ2-7; CDR3: CASSSDRGPSYEQYF; DNA: TGTGCCAGCAGCTCCGACAGGGGGCCTTCCTACGAGCAGTACTTC
V: TRBV5-4; size: NA; D: NA; J: TRBJ2-5; CDR3: CASSLGGVGETQYF; DNA: TGTGCCAGCAGCTTGGGCGGGGTTGGGGAGACCCAGTACTTC
V: TRBV6-1; size: once; D: NA; J: TRBJ2-1; CDR3: CASSESPPRTVRGDEQFF; DNA: TGTGCCAGCAGTGAATCCCCCCCAAGGACCGTACGGGGTGATGAGCAGTTCTTC
V: TRBV27; size: NA; D: NA; J: TRBJ1-4; CDR3: CASSLGQRNEKLFF; DNA: TGTGCCAGCAGTTTGGGGCAGCGAAATGAAAAACTGTTTTTT
V: TRBV29-1; size: NA; D: NA; J: TRBJ2-1; CDR3: CSAEQAPEGILVEQFF; DNA: TGCAGCGCCGAACAAGCACCTGAGGGGATACTCGTCGAGCAGTTCTTC